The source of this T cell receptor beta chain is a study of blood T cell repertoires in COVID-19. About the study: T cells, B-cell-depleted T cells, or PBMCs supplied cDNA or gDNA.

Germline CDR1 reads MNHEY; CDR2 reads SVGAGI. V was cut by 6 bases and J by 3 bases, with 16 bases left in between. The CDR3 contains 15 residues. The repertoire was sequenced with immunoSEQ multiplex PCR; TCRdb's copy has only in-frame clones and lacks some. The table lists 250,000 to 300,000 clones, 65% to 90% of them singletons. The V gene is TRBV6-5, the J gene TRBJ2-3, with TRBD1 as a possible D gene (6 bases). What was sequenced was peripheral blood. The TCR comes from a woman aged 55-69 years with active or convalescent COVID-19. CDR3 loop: CASRVSGVGTDTQYF. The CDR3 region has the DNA TGTGCCAGCAGGGTTTCAGGGGTGGGTACAGATACGCAGTATTTT.